This entry describes one T cell receptor (beta chain). Its antigen is unknown. Within one base of it there is no much larger clone, and no base qualities were kept. Library preparation employed the immunoSEQ multiplex PCR assay. In the source study's methods: A statistical classification framework was built for diagnosing cytomegalovirus status from the catalog of TCR beta chain sequences. Not all clones reach the TCRdb copy of this immuneACCESS table, which keeps in-frame sequences only. Checked studies attribute under half of the gap to unresolved V genes and leave the rest unexplained. V and J calls and clone size are as listed in that table; D and trimming were resolved from the DNA. Recorded for this sample are around 190,000 clones; around 86% of them occurred a single time. 6% to 8% of the sample goes to the ten largest clones. The sample belongs to a study of cytomegalovirus exposure and HLA in healthy donors (dated 2017 in TCRdb). Regarding the complete study: The 650 to 800 repertoires of the first cohort and the approximately 130 validation repertoires were produced on the same platform, according to a later analysis. The study aimed to test whether cataloging public T cell receptors could reveal signatures of past pathogen exposure. A separate validation cohort of some 130 different subjects was used in addition to the approximately 670-subject first cohort. The study combined high-throughput TCR immunosequencing, statistical association of individual TCRs with disease status, and machine learning to predict cytomegalovirus infection status.

What the authors observed across the whole study: A few of the identified cytomegalovirus-associated TCR beta chains were confirmed in vitro to be specific for cytomegalovirus antigens. A later analysis had no HLA typing for the validation cohort, so co-occurrence there was scored across all 130 or so repertoires. In a later analysis, TCRs clustered in the first cohort were found to also tend to co-occur in the 130 or so validation repertoires, with 90% to 95% of cluster scores above 0. According to the authors, the approach could potentially be generalized to other disease states and immunological phenotypes. In the study, approximately 150 TCR beta chains were listed as associated with cytomegalovirus. Across donors, most TCR sequences were observed very rarely, whereas some public TCRs were present in many individuals. Cytomegalovirus status was reported to be diagnosed by the classifier with high specificity and sensitivity in both the original and validation cohorts.

Inclusive of the bounding cysteine and phenylalanine, the CDR3 is 13 residues long. Solely the CDR3 DNA is kept, with 39 bases framed from the first base. CDR1 and CDR2, per the germline V gene, are SGHAT and FQNNGV. V is clipped by 2 bases and J by 2 bases, and the sequence between their germline boundaries is 7 bases long. The donors were included in the validation cohort of some 120 subjects, a group kept apart from the 666-subject first cohort. The chain joins TRBV11-2 to TRBJ2-7; the D gene lacks a confident call. The source of this sequence is a man aged 25 to 45 in good health and CMV-seropositive. The source material was PBMCs. DNA sequence: TGTGCCAGCAGCTTATTGCAGGCCTACGAGCAGTACTTC. The resulting protein is CASSLLQAYEQYF.